Listed here is a single T cell receptor (beta chain). This sample was included in a study of OX40 agonist ivuxolimab in advanced cancers. At the level of the study: Three patients had partial responses: one hepatocellular carcinoma, two cutaneous melanoma.

TCRdb's table, derived via immunoSEQ multiplex PCR, lists solely in-frame clones and lacks some. Of some 96,000 clones in the sample, roughly 90% are singletons; the top ten hold approximately 0.55%. Trimming cost V 4 bases and J 8 bases; bases outside gene matches: 13. This CDR3 has 16 residues. Germline V gene sequence: CDR1 SGDLS, CDR2 YYNGEE. The sequences come from CD4+ or CD8+ T cells sorted from blood, collected in a trial of the OX40 agonist ivuxolimab. The clonotype was recovered from an adult with an advanced solid tumor such as melanoma, head and neck, liver or kidney cancer. V is TRBV9 and J is TRBJ2-2; 8 bases are shared with TRBD1. The CDR3: CASSPDPRGPAGELFF. CDR3 coding DNA: TGTGCCAGCAGCCCAGACCCCAGGGGGCCCGCTGGGGAGCTGTTTTTT.